The 3 T cell receptor beta chains given below trace back to one sample, sequenced in a study of Tregs in tolerant kidney transplant recipients (dated by TCRdb to between 2018 and 2021). The library was made by the immunoSEQ multiplex PCR assay. TCRdb holds this immuneACCESS table with in-frame rearrangements only. Some clones are missing; in checked studies, unresolved V genes explain under half, and the rest has no known cause. The sample yields tens of thousands of clones; 65% to 85% were counted once. Of the sample, roughly 4% falls within the top ten clones. The sequenced sample was CD4+ T cells from blood. The receptors come from a human donor in good health.

The V gene is TRBV6-6, the J gene TRBJ1-6; D perhaps matches TRBD1 (5 bases). V was trimmed by 7 bases and J by 3 bases, leaving 7 bases between them. CDR3 length: 13 residues. The germline CDR1 and CDR2 sequences are MNHNY and SVGAGI (reference sequence). The CDR3 protein is CASKRGYNSPLHF. CDR3 nucleotides: TGTGCCAGCAAGAGGGGCTATAATTCACCCCTCCACTTT.

The chain is built from TRBV6-1 and TRBJ2-7; weak D call: TRBD1 (6 bases). This CDR3 spans 14 amino acids. V was trimmed by 4 bases and J by 0 bases, leaving 10 bases between them. The germline V gene has CDR1 MNHNS and CDR2 SASEGT. The CDR3 here is CASSGGGSSYEQYF. The CDR3 DNA sequence: TGTGCCAGCAGTGGAGGGGGAAGCTCCTACGAGCAGTACTTC.

This clone came up a few times. This chain connects TRBV5-1 to TRBJ1-5; 8 bases line up with TRBD1. The germline V gene has CDR1 SGHRS and CDR2 YFSETQ. The CDR3 runs to 13 residues. V lost 4 bases and J lost 5; bases outside the gene matches: 2. CDR3 DNA sequence: TGCGCCAGCAGCATGACAGGGGATCAGCCCCAGCATTTT. It is translated as CASSMTGDQPQHF.